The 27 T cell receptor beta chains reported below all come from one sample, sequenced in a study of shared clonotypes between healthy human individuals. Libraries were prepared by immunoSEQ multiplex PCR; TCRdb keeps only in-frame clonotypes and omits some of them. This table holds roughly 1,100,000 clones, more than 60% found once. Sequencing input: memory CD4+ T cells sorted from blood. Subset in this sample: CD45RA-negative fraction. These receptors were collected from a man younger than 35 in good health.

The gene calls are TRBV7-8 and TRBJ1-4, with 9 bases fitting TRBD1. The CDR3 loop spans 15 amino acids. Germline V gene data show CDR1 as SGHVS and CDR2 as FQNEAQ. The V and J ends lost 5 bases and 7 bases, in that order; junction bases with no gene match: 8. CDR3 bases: TGTGCCAGCAGCCCGGGACAGGGATGGGGTGAAAAACTGTTTTTT. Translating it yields CASSPGQGWGEKLFF.

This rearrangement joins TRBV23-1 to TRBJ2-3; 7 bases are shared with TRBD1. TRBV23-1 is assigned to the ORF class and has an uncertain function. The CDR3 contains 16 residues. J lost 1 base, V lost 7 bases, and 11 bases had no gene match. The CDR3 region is CASTDDTGTGTDTQYF. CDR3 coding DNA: TGCGCCAGCACCGACGACACCGGGACAGGCACAGATACGCAGTATTTT.

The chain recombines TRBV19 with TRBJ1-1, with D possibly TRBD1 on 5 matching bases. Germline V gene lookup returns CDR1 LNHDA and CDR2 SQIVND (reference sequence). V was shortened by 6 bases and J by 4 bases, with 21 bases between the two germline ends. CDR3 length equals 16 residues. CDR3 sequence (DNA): TGTGCCAGTAGCCCCGGACGTGGGGGGGTTGGCACTGAAGCTTTCTTT. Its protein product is CASSPGRGGVGTEAFF.

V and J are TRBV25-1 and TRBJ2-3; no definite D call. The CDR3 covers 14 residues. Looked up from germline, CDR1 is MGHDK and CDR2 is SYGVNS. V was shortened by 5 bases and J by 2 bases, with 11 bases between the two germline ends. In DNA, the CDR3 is TGTGCCAGCAGTCGGCTGGGAAACACAGATACGCAGTATTTT. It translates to CASSRLGNTDTQYF.

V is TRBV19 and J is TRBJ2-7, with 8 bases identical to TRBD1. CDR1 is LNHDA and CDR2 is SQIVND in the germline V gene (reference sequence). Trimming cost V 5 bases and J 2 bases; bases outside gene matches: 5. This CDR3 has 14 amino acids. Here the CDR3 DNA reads TGTGCCAGTAGTGCGGGACAGGTTACCTACGAGCAGTACTTC. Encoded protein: CASSAGQVTYEQYF.

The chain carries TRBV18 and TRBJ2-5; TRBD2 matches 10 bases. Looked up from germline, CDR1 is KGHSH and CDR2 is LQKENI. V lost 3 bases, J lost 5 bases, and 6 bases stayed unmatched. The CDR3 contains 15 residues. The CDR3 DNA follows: TGTGCCAGCTCACCCCTAGCGGGGGAGATCGAGACCCAGTACTTC. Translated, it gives CASSPLAGEIETQYF.

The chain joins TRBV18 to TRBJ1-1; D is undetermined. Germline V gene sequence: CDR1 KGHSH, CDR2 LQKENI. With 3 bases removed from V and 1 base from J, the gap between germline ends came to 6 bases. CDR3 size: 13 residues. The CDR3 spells CASSPAWNTEAFF. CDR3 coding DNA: TGTGCCAGCTCACCCGCTTGGAACACTGAAGCTTTCTTT.

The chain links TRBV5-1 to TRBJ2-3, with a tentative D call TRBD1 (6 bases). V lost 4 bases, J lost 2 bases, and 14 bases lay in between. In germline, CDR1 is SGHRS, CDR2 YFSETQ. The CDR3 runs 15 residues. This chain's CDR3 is CASSTGTKNTDTQYF. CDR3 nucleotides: TGCGCCAGCAGCACAGGGACAAAAAACACAGATACGCAGTATTTT.

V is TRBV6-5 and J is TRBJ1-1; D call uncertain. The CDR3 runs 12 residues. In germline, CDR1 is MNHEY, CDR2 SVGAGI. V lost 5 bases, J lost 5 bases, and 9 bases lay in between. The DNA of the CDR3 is TGTGCCAGCAGTGAAGCAGGAACTGAAGCTTTCTTT. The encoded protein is CASSEAGTEAFF.

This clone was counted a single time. The CDR3: CSVLQPTEANVLTF. CDR3 sequence (DNA): TGCAGCGTCCTACAGCCAACTGAGGCCAACGTCCTGACTTTC. The chain has TRBV29-1 and TRBJ2-6, with unresolved D. V lost 6 bases and J 6 bases, leaving 15 bases between the germline ends. CDR3 length: 14 residues. From germline, CDR1 is SQVTM and CDR2 ANQGSEA.

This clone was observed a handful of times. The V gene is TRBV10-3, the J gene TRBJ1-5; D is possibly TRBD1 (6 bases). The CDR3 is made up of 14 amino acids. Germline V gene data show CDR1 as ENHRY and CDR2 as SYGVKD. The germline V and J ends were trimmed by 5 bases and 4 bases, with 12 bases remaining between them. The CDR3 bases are TGTGCCATCAGTCCCGGGACAAGAAATCAGCCCCAGCATTTT. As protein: CAISPGTRNQPQHF.

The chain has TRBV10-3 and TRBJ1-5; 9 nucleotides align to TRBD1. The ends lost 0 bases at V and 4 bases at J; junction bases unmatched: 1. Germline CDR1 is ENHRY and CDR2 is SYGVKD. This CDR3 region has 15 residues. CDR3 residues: CAISESGTGNQPQHF. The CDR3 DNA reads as TGTGCCATCAGTGAGTCGGGGACAGGGAATCAGCCCCAGCATTTT.

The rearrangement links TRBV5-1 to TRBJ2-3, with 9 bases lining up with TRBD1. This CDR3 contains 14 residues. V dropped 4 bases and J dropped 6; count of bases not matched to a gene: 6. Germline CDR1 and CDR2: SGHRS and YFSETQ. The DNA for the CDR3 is TGCGCCAGCAGCCGGGACAGGGAGGGGGATACGCAGTATTTT. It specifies CASSRDREGDTQYF.

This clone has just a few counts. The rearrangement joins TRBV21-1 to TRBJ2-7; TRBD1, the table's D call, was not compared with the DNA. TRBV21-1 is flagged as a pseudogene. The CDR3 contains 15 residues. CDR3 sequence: CASTHAPRQSYEQYF. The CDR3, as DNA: TGTGCCAGCACCCACGCACCCAGGCAGTCCTACGAGCAGTACTTC.

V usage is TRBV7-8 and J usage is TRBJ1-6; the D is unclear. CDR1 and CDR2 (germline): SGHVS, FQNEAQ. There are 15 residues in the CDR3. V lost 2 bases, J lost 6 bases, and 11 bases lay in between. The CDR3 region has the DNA TGTGCCAGCAGCTTAATTAGTGTGGCTAATTCACCCCTCCACTTT. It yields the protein CASSLISVANSPLHF.

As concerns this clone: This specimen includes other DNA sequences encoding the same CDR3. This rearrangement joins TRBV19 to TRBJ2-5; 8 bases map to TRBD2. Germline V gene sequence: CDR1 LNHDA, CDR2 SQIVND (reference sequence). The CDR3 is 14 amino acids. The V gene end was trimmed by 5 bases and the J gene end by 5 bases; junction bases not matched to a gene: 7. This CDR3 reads CASSRSGSRETQYF. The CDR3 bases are TGTGCCAGTAGTCGCAGCGGGAGTCGGGAGACCCAGTACTTC.

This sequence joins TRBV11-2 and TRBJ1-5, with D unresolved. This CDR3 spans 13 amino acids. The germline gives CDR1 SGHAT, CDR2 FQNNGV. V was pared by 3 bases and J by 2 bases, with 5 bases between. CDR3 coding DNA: TGTGCCAGCAGCTTTTTGGGCAATCAGCCCCAGCATTTT. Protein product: CASSFLGNQPQHF.

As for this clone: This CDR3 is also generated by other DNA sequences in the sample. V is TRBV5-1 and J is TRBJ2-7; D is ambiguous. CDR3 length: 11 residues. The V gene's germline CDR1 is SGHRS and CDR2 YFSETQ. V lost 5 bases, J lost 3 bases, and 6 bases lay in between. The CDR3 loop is CASRSSYEQYF. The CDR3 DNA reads TGCGCCAGCAGGTCAAGCTACGAGCAGTACTTC.

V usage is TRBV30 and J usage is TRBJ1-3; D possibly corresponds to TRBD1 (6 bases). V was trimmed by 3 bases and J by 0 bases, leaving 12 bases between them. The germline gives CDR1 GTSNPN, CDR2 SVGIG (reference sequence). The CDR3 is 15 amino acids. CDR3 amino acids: CAWSGKGGSGNTIYF. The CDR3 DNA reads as TGTGCCTGGAGCGGAAAAGGGGGCTCTGGAAACACCATATATTTT.

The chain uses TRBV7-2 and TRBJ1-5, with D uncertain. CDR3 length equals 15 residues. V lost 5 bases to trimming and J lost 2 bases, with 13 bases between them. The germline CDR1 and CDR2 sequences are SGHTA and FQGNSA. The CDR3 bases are TGTGCCAGCAGCCTCGGGTCGTCGGGCAATCAGCCCCAGCATTTT. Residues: CASSLGSSGNQPQHF.

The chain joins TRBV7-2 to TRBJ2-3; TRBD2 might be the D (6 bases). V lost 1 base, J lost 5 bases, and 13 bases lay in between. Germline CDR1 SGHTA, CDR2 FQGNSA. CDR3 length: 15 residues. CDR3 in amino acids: CASSLGRDEGDTQYF. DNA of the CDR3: TGTGCCAGCAGCTTAGGGCGGGATGAGGGAGATACGCAGTATTTT.

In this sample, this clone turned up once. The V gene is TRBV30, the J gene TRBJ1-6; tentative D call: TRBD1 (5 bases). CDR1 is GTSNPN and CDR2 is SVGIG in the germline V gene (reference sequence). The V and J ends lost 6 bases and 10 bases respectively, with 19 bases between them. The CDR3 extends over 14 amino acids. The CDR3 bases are TGTGCCTGTCTCTTCAAAGGGGAGGGGTCACCCCTCCACTTT. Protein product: CACLFKGEGSPLHF.

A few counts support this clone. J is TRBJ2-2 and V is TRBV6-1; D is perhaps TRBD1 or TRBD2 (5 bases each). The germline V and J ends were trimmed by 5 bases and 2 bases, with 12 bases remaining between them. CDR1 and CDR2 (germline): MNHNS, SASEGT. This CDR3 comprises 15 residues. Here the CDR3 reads CASSRWGSNTGELFF. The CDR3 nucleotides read TGTGCCAGCAGTCGATGGGGGTCCAACACCGGGGAGCTGTTTTTT.

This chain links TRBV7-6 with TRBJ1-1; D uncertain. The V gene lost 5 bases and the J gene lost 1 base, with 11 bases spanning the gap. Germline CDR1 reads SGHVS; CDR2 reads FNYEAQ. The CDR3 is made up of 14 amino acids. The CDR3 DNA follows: TGTGCCAGCAGCCCCCCGCGGGAGAACACTGAAGCTTTCTTT. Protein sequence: CASSPPRENTEAFF.

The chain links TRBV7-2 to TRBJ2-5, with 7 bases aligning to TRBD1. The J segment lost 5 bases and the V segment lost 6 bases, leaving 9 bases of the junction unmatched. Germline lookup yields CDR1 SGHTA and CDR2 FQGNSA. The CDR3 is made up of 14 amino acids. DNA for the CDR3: TGTGCCAGCAGACTGACAGGGTCGAGGGAGACCCAGTACTTC. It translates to CASRLTGSRETQYF.

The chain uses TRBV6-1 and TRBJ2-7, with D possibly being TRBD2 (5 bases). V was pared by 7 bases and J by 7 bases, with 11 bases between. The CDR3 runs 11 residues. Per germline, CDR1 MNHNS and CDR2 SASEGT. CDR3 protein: CASIIRGEQYF. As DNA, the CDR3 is TGTGCCAGCATAATCCGCGGGGAGCAGTACTTC.

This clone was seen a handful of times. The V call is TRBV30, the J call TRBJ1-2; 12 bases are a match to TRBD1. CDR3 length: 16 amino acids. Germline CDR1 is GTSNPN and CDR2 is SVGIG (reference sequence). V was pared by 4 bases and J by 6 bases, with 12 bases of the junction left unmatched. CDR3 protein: CAWNPGTGGTKDGYTF. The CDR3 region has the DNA TGTGCCTGGAATCCAGGGACAGGGGGCACAAAGGATGGCTACACCTTC. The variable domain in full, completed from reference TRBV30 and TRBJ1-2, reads SQTIHQWPATLVQPVGSPLSLECTVEGTSNPNLYWYRQAAGRGLQLLFYSVGIGQISSEVPQNLSASRPQDRQFILSSKKLLLSDSGFYLCAWNPGTGGTKDGYTFGSGTRLTVV.